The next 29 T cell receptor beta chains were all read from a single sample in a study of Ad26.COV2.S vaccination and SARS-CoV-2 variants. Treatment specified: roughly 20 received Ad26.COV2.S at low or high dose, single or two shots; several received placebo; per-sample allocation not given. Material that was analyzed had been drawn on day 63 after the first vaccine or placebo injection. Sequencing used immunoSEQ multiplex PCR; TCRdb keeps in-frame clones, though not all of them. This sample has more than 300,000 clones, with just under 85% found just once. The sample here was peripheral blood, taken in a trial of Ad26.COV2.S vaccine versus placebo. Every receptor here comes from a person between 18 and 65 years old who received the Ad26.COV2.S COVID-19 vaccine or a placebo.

CDR3 nucleotide sequence: TGTGCCAGCAGCGTCGACAGGGTAGGGATCAACGTCCTGACTTTC. Translating it yields CASSVDRVGINVLTF. The rearrangement uses TRBV9 and TRBJ2-6; 7 bases line up with TRBD1. CDR1 and CDR2 (germline): SGDLS, YYNGEE. V gave up 2 bases and J gave up 9 bases; unmatched junction bases: 8. The CDR3 is 15 amino acids. Based on the CDR3 plus reference TRBV9 and TRBJ2-6, the full variable domain is DSGVTQTPKHLITATGQRVTLRCSPRSGDLSVYWYQQSLDQGLQFLIQYYNGEERAKGNILERFSAQQFPDLHSELNLSSLELGDSALYFCASSVDRVGINVLTFGAGSRLTVL.

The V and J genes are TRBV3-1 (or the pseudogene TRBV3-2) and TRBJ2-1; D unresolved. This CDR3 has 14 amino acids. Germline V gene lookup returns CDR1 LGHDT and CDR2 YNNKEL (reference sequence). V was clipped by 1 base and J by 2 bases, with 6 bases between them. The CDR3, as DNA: TGTGCCAGCAGCCAAGTCGCGACCTACAATGAGCAGTTCTTC. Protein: CASSQVATYNEQFF.

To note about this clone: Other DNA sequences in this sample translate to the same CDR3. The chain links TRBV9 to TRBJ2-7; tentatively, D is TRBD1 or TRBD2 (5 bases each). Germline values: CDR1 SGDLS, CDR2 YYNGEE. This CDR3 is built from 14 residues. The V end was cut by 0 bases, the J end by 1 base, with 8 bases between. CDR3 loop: CASSVGGDSYEQYF. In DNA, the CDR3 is TGTGCCAGCAGCGTAGGAGGGGATTCCTACGAGCAGTACTTC.

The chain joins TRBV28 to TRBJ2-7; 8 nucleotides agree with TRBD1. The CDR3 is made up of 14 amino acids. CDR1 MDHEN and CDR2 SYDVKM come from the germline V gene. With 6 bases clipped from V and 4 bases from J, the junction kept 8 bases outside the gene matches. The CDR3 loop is CASRRTGLAYEQYF. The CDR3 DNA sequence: TGTGCCAGCAGGAGGACAGGGTTGGCGTACGAGCAGTACTTC. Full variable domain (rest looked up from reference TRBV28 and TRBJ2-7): DVKVTQSSRYLVKRTGEKVFLECVQDMDHENMFWYRQDPGLGLRLIYFSYDVKMKEKGDIPEGYSVSREKKERFSLILESASTNQTSMYLCASRRTGLAYEQYFGPGTRLTVT.

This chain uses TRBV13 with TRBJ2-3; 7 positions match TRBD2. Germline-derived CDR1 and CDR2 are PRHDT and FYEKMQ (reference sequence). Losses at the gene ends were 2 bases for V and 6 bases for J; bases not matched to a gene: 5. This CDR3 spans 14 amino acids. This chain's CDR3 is CASSLRTGGDTQYF. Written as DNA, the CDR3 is TGTGCCAGCAGCTTAAGGACCGGGGGGGATACGCAGTATTTT.

The CDR3: CASDTRTGGNSPLHF. CDR3 sequence (DNA): TGTGCCAGTGACACTAGGACAGGGGGCAATTCACCCCTCCACTTT. V usage is TRBV19 and J usage is TRBJ1-6, with 11 bases that match TRBD1. CDR1 is LNHDA and CDR2 is SQIVND in the germline V gene (reference sequence). The CDR3 runs to 15 residues. V gave up 8 bases and J gave up 7 bases; unmatched junction bases: 7.

This CDR3 is CASSQEGREQYF. In nucleotides, the CDR3 is TGTGCCAGCAGCCAAGAGGGCAGAGAGCAGTACTTC. The genes are TRBV4-2 and TRBJ2-4; D not certain. CDR1 is LGHNA, CDR2 YNFKEQ, per germline. V shed 0 bases and J shed 13 bases, with 10 bases lying between them. The CDR3 contains 12 residues.

The CDR3 reads CASSFRGRETQYF. In nucleotides, the CDR3 is TGTGCCAGTAGCTTCAGGGGACGCGAGACCCAGTACTTC. The rearrangement links TRBV19 to TRBJ2-5; TRBD1 is a possible D gene (6 bases). CDR1 and CDR2 (germline): LNHDA, SQIVND (reference sequence). The CDR3 is made up of 13 amino acids. Trimming took 6 bases from V and 5 from J, leaving 13 bases between them.

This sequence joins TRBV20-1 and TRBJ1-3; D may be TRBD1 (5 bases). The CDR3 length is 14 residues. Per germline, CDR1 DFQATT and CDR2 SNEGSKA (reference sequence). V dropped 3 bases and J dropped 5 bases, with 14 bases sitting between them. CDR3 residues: CSASGAGARNTIYF. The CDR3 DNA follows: TGCAGTGCTAGTGGGGCAGGCGCGAGAAACACCATATATTTT.

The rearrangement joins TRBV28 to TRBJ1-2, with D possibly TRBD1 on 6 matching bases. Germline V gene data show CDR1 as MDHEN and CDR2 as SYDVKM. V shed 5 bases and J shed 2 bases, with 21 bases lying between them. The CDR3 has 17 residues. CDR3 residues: CASSPAYRVTSNYGYTF. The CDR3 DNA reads TGTGCCAGCAGTCCCGCCTACAGGGTTACTTCCAACTATGGCTACACCTTC.

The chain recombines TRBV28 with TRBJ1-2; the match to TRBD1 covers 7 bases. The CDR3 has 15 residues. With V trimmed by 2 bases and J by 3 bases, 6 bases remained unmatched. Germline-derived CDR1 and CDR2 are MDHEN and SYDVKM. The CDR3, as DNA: TGTGCCAGCAGTTTAATAGCAGGGGGGTACTATGGCTACACCTTC. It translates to CASSLIAGGYYGYTF.

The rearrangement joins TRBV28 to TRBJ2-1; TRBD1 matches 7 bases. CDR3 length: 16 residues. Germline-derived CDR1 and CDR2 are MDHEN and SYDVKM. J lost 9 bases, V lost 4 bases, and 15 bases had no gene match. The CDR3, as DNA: TGTGCCAGCAGTTCGGCCGGGACAGCCGGGAAGAGTGAGCAGTTCTTC. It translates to CASSSAGTAGKSEQFF.

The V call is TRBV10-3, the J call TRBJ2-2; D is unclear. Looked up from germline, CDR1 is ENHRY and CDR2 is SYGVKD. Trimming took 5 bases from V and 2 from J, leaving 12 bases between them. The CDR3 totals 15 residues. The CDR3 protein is CAISPDVRNTGELFF. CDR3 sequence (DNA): TGTGCCATCAGTCCGGACGTCCGAAACACCGGGGAGCTGTTTTTT.

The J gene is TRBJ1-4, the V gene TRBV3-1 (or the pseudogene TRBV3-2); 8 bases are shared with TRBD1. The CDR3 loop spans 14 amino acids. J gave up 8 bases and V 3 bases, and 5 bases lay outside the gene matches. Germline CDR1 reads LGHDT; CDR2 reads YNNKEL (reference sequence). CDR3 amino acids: CASSHTGGEEKLFF. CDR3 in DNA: TGTGCCAGCAGCCATACAGGGGGAGAGGAAAAACTGTTTTTT.

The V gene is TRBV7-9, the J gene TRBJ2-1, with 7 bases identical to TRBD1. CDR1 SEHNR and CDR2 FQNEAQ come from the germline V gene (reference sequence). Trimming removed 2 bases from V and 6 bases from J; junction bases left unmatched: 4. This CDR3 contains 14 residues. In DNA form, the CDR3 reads TGTGCCAGCAGCTTATCGGGACAGAGCAATGAGCAGTTCTTC. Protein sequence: CASSLSGQSNEQFF.

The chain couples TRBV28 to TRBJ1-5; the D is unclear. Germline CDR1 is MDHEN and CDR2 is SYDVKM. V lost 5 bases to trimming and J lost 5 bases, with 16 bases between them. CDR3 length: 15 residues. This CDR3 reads CASSHPSRKDQPQHF. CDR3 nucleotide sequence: TGTGCCAGCAGTCACCCCTCAAGGAAGGATCAGCCCCAGCATTTT.

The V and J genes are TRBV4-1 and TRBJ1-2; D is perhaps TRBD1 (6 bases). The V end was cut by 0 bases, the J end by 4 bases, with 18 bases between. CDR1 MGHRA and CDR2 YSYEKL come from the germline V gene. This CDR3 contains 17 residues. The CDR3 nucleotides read TGCGCCAGCAGCCAAGATGAGTCTCTCGGACAGTTCTATGGCTACACCTTC. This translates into CASSQDESLGQFYGYTF.

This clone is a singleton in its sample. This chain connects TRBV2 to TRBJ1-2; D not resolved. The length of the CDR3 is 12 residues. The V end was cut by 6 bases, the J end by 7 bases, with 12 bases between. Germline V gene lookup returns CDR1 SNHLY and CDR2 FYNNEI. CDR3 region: CASRAEGRGYTF. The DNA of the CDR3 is TGTGCCAGCAGGGCGGAGGGTCGTGGCTACACCTTC.

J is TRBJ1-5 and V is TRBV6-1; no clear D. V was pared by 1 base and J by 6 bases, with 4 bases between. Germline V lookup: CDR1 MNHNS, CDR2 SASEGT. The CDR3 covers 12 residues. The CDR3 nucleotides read TGTGCCAGCAGTGAAGGAGTTCAGCCCCAGCATTTT. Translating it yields CASSEGVQPQHF.

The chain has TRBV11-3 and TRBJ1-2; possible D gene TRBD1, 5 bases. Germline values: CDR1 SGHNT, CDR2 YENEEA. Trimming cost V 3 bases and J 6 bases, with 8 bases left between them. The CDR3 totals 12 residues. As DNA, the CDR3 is TGTGCCAGCAGCTTGGGGCAGCATGGCTACACCTTC. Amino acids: CASSLGQHGYTF.

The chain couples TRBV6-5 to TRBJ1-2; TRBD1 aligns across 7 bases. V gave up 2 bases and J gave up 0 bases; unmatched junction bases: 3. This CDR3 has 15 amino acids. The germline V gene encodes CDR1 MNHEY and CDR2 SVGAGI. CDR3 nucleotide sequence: TGTGCCAGCAGTTACACCCAGGGGGCTAACTATGGCTACACCTTC. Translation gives CASSYTQGANYGYTF.

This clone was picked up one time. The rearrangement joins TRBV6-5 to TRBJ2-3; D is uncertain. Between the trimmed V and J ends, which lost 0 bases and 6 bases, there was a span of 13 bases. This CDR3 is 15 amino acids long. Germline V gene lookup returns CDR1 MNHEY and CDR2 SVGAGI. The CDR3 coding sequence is TGTGCCAGCAGTTACTCGTCAGTGGGCCCGGATACGCAGTATTTT. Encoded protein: CASSYSSVGPDTQYF.

CDR3 residues: CASSASPSAGANVLTF. The DNA of the CDR3 is TGTGCCAGCAGCGCCTCCCCGTCTGCTGGGGCCAACGTCCTGACTTTC. The rearrangement uses TRBV9 and TRBJ2-6; D call uncertain. Trimming stripped 3 bases from V and 2 bases from J, with 12 bases between. Germline CDR1 is SGDLS and CDR2 is YYNGEE. The CDR3 runs to 16 residues.

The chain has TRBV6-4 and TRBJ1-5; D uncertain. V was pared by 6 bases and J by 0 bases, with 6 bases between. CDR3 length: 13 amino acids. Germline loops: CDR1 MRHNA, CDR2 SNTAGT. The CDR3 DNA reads TGTGCCAGCAGCCGATTTAGCAATCAGCCCCAGCATTTT. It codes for CASSRFSNQPQHF.

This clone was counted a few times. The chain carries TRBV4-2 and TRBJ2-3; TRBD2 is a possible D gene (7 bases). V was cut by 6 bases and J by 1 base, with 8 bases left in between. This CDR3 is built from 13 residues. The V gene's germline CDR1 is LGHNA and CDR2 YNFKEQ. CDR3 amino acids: CASRRGRTDTQYF. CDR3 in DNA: TGTGCCAGCAGGCGGGGGCGCACAGATACGCAGTATTTT.

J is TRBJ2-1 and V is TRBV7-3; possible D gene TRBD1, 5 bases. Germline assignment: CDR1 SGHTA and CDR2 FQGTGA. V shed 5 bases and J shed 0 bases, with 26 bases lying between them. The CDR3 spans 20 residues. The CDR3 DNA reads TGTGCCAGCAGCCCACAAGTCGTAGGGGCGCGCTTAGACTCCTACAATGAGCAGTTCTTC. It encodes CASSPQVVGARLDSYNEQFF.

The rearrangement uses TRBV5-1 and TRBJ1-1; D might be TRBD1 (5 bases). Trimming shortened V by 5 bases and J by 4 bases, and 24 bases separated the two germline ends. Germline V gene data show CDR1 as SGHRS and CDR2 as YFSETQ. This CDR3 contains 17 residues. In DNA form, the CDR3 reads TGCGCCAGCAGGCGGGGAAGATCTAGGGGCCTGGGCACTGAAGCTTTCTTT. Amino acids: CASRRGRSRGLGTEAFF.

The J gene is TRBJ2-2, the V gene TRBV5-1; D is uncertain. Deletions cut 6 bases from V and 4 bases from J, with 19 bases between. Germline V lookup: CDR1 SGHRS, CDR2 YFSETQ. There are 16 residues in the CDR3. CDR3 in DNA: TGCGCCAGCACCCCTGGTTCTTGGCAGGTCACCGGGGAGCTGTTTTTT. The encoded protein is CASTPGSWQVTGELFF.

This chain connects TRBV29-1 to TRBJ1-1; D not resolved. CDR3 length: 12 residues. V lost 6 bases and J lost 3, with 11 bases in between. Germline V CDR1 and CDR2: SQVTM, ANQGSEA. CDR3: CSVADGYTEAFF. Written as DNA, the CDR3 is TGCAGCGTCGCGGACGGATACACTGAAGCTTTCTTT. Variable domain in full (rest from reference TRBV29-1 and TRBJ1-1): SAVISQKPSRDICQRGTSLTIQCQVDSQVTMMFWYRQQPGQSLTLIATANQGSEATYESGFVIDKFPISRPNLTFSTLTVSNMSPEDSSIYLCSVADGYTEAFFGQGTRLTVV.